These 7 T cell receptor beta chains came from one sample sequenced in a study of blood T cell repertoires in COVID-19. The assay was immunoSEQ multiplex PCR, and TCRdb's table has in-frame clones only and misses some. Of around 310,000 clones in the sample, roughly 90% were seen once. The sequenced sample was peripheral blood. These receptors originate from an older woman with acute or convalescent COVID-19.

The chain links TRBV20-1 to TRBJ1-5; D possibly corresponds to TRBD1 (5 bases). The CDR3 has 13 amino acids. V was trimmed by 3 bases and J by 2 bases, leaving 8 bases between them. CDR1 and CDR2 from the germline V gene are DFQATT and SNEGSKA (reference sequence). The CDR3: CSASGAGNQPQHF. For the CDR3, the DNA is TGCAGTGCTAGTGGGGCAGGCAATCAGCCCCAGCATTTT.

This chain joins TRBV4-3 and TRBJ1-3; D is ambiguous. The germline V gene encodes CDR1 LGHNA and CDR2 YSLEER. The V and J ends lost 0 bases and 2 bases respectively, with 8 bases between them. The CDR3 has 15 amino acids. The DNA of the CDR3 is TGCGCCAGCAGCCAAGATGGAGGTACTGGAAACACCATATATTTT. Its protein product is CASSQDGGTGNTIYF.

This clone was seen only once. The chain employs TRBV9 and TRBJ2-7; 7 positions agree with TRBD2. There are 13 residues in the CDR3. Germline V gene sequence: CDR1 SGDLS, CDR2 YYNGEE. V lost 1 base to trimming and J lost 5 bases; unmatched junction nucleotides: 3. The CDR3 reads CASSVRGVDEQYF. CDR3 DNA sequence: TGTGCCAGCAGCGTACGGGGGGTCGACGAGCAGTACTTC.

The V and J genes are TRBV7-2 and TRBJ1-2; 8 bases line up with TRBD1. Losses at the gene ends were 1 base for V and 8 bases for J; bases not matched to a gene: 6. CDR3 size: 14 residues. CDR1 and CDR2 from the germline V gene are SGHTA and FQGNSA. The CDR3 loop is CASSLDQGAQGYTF. Here the CDR3 DNA reads TGTGCCAGCAGCTTAGATCAGGGGGCGCAAGGCTACACCTTC. The variable domain in full, completed from reference TRBV7-2 and TRBJ1-2, reads GAGVSQSPSNKVTEKGKDVELRCDPISGHTALYWYRQSLGQGLEFLIYFQGNSAPDKSGLPSDRFSAERTGGSVSTLTIQRTQQEDSAVYLCASSLDQGAQGYTFGSGTRLTVV.

Here the CDR3 reads CGTGSVQETQYF. CDR3 bases: TGTGGGACAGGGAGTGTCCAAGAGACCCAGTACTTC. The J gene is TRBJ2-5, the V gene TRBV28, with TRBD1 identical over 8 bases. The CDR3 spans 12 residues. Germline-derived CDR1 and CDR2 are MDHEN and SYDVKM. Supplemented by reference TRBV28 and TRBJ2-5, the full variable domain reads DVKVTQSSRYLVKRTGEKVFLECVQDMDHENMFWYRQDPGLGLRLIYFSYDVKMKEKGDIPEGYSVSREKKERFSLILESASTNQTSMYLCGTGSVQETQYFGPGTRLLVL.

A word on this clone: The sample has other DNA sequences that encode this CDR3 too. The chain couples TRBV6-5 to TRBJ1-1; D is unclear. This CDR3 has 13 amino acids. The germline V gene encodes CDR1 MNHEY and CDR2 SVGAGI. V dropped 0 bases and J dropped 1 base, with 3 bases sitting between them. CDR3 bases: TGTGCCAGCAGTTACTCCCAGAACACTGAAGCTTTCTTT. Translating it yields CASSYSQNTEAFF.

The CDR3 DNA is TGCGCCAGCAGCCAAGATCTCGGCGAGCAGTACTTC. This translates into CASSQDLGEQYF. The chain is built from TRBV4-1 and TRBJ2-7; D unresolved. V was clipped by 0 bases and J by 6 bases, with 6 bases between them. In germline, CDR1 is MGHRA, CDR2 YSYEKL. This CDR3 spans 12 amino acids.